This T cell receptor (beta chain) was retrieved from a study of blood T cell repertoires in COVID-19. Across the study: Donors in the United States, Italy and Spain gave samples during acute or convalescent COVID-19. Sample material is recorded as cDNA or gDNA derived from T cells, B-cell-depleted T cells, or PBMCs.

This table comes from immunoSEQ multiplex PCR, and its TCRdb copy is limited to in-frame clones, with some not included. The sample lists just over 300,000 clones; roughly 87% were seen once. Donors in Cohort 3 who had recovered were those with two negative PCRs, healthcare professional clearance, or resolution of their symptoms. The CDR3 covers 12 residues. With 4 bases clipped from V and 4 bases from J, the junction kept 1 base outside the gene matches. Germline loops: CDR1 MNHEY, CDR2 SVGEGT. This clone was recorded a few times. The chain uses TRBV6-2 or TRBV6-3 and TRBJ2-7; 7 bases agree with TRBD1. This receptor was identified in a young woman who had recovered from COVID-19. The sample was PBMCs or T cells enriched from blood (not recorded which). The CDR3 sequence is CASSSDRYEQYF. CDR3 nucleotides: TGTGCCAGCAGTTCGGACAGGTACGAGCAGTACTTC.